This T cell receptor (beta chain) was retrieved from a study of blood T cell repertoires in COVID-19. TCRdb keeps only in-frame clones here, not all; method: immunoSEQ multiplex PCR. The profile shows about 210,000 clones, about four fifths of them singletons. CDR3 length: 15 residues. The germline gives CDR1 SGDLS, CDR2 YYNGEE. Trimming shortened V by 0 bases and J by 7 bases, and 13 bases separated the two germline ends. V is TRBV9 and J is TRBJ1-4, with D unresolved. This receptor was taken from a man in his sixties with acute or convalescent COVID-19. Sequencing was carried out using peripheral blood. The CDR3 loop is CASSVGSGYGEKLFF. The CDR3 DNA sequence: TGTGCCAGCAGCGTAGGAAGTGGTTACGGTGAAAAACTGTTTTTT.